The subject of this entry is one T cell receptor beta chain. Trimming left V 2 bases short and J 8 bases short, with 13 bases between. This CDR3 is built from 13 residues. Germline CDR1 reads SGHTS; CDR2 reads YDEGEE. TCRdb itself ran the RT-PCR reads through MiXCR, one entry per CDR3 protein. The sample yields about 150,000 distinct CDR3 sequences, 37% seen once. The data stem from a study of patients and donors after allogeneic stem cell transplantation. The source is a human donor who was either an allogeneic HSCT recipient or a stem cell or donor lymphocyte infusion donor (not recorded which). It is not recorded whose cells these are; they may come from a transplant donor. This chain joins TRBV5-8 and TRBJ1-2; D gene uncertain. Sequencing was done on a sample of blood, either unsorted or a sorted T cell fraction (not recorded which). CDR3 amino acids: CASSFPPPGGYTF. The CDR3 DNA follows: TGTGCCAGCAGCTTTCCTCCGCCGGGCGGCTACACCTTC.